The count of the clone carrying this T cell receptor beta chain is one. The protocol was immunoSEQ multiplex PCR, while the TCRdb copy is restricted to in-frame clones and leaves out a portion. The sample carries 94,000 or so clones, about four fifths recorded once. The CDR3 has 14 amino acids. Trimming took off 1 base at V and 5 bases at J, with 8 bases between the two ends. Germline lookup yields CDR1 LNHDA and CDR2 SQIVND (reference sequence). The data originate from a study of control samples from healthy donors and cancer patients. This receptor was taken from a man between 65 and 85 years old with lung cancer. This chain joins TRBV19 and TRBJ1-4; no definite D call. Material: PBMCs. As DNA, the CDR3 is TGTGCCAGTAGTATAGGGGCTGCGAATGAAAAACTGTTTTTT. This gives the protein CASSIGAANEKLFF.